The T cell receptor (beta chain) described here comes from a study of T cell responses to AZD1222 COVID-19 vaccine. The CDR3 is made up of 13 amino acids. Germline V lookup: CDR1 PRHDT, CDR2 FYEKMQ (reference sequence). Trimming removed 2 bases from V and 8 bases from J, with 10 bases in between. The data were produced by immunoSEQ multiplex PCR, yet TCRdb's version contains in-frame clones alone and is incomplete. The data show around 99,000 clones, around 90% seen once. This sample comprised peripheral blood, obtained on day 0 of AZD1222 vaccination. This chain links TRBV13 with TRBJ1-5; D is perhaps TRBD1 (6 bases). The source of this sequence is an adult in good health. CDR3 sequence (DNA): TGTGCCAGCAGCTTACAGGGGCGAGAGCCCCAGCATTTT. Protein product: CASSLQGREPQHF.